This passage covers 10 T cell receptor beta chains from one sample sequenced in a study of blood T cell repertoires in COVID-19. Repertoires were generated with immunoSEQ multiplex PCR, while TCRdb's copy carries only in-frame clones and drops some. The table records under 350,000 clones, more than 80% of them present only once. The material sequenced was peripheral blood. Receptors originate from a woman aged 25-40 years with COVID-19, enrolled during active disease.

This chain uses TRBV7-2 with TRBJ1-5; TRBD1 aligns across 8 bases. CDR3 size: 14 residues. Trimming took 2 bases from V and 6 from J; bases not matched to a gene: 3. Germline V gives CDR1 SGHTA, CDR2 FQGNSA. The CDR3 DNA follows: TGTGCCAGCAGCTTACAGGGGGCGGGTCAGCCCCAGCATTTT. Translated, it gives CASSLQGAGQPQHF.

The gene calls are TRBV2 and TRBJ2-3; TRBD2 matches 9 bases. J was trimmed by 2 bases and V by 2 bases; bases with no gene match: 2. The germline V gene encodes CDR1 SNHLY and CDR2 FYNNEI. The length of the CDR3 is 15 residues. CDR3 coding DNA: TGTGCCAGCAGTGAACTAGCGGGGCCCACAGATACGCAGTATTTT. Its protein is CASSELAGPTDTQYF.

The rearrangement links TRBV7-8 to TRBJ1-2; TRBD1 is a possible D gene (6 bases). Germline loops: CDR1 SGHVS, CDR2 FQNEAQ. This CDR3 spans 13 amino acids. The V end was cut by 1 base, the J end by 9 bases, with 12 bases between. The CDR3 DNA sequence: TGTGCCAGCAGCTTAGTGAACACAGGGAGCTACACCTTC. It encodes CASSLVNTGSYTF.

In regard to this clone: This sample includes further DNA sequences coding for the same CDR3. V and J are TRBV5-1 and TRBJ2-1; tentative D call: TRBD1 (5 bases). Trimming removed 2 bases at V and 0 bases at J, with 9 bases between. The germline CDR1 and CDR2 sequences are SGHRS and YFSETQ. CDR3 length: 15 amino acids. In nucleotides, the CDR3 is TGCGCCAGCAGCTTAGGACAAACCTCCTACAATGAGCAGTTCTTC. Translated, it gives CASSLGQTSYNEQFF.

The chain employs TRBV6-6 and TRBJ2-1; 9 nucleotides line up with TRBD1. After removal of 0 bases from V and 9 bases from J, the junction contained 6 bases not matched to a gene. The V gene's germline CDR1 is MNHNY and CDR2 SVGAGI (reference sequence). This CDR3 is 15 amino acids long. CDR3 DNA: TGTGCCAGCAGTTACTCGAGGGACAGGGACACTGAGCAGTTCTTC. Translated, it gives CASSYSRDRDTEQFF.

Details on this clone: Different DNA sequences within this sample yield the same CDR3. The chain combines TRBV5-1 with TRBJ2-7; D is possibly TRBD2 (6 bases). The CDR3 runs to 13 residues. Trimming took 1 base from V and 4 from J, leaving 9 bases between them. The germline CDR1 and CDR2 sequences are SGHRS and YFSETQ. CDR3 sequence reads: CASSLPGDYEQYF. The DNA for the CDR3 is TGCGCCAGCAGCTTGCCGGGGGATTACGAGCAGTACTTC.

CDR3 protein: CASRANRDNYGYTF. In DNA, the CDR3 is TGTGCCAGCAGGGCGAACAGGGATAACTATGGCTACACCTTC. This chain links TRBV28 with TRBJ1-2; TRBD1 might be the D (6 bases). V was cut by 6 bases and J by 1 base, with 12 bases left in between. CDR3 length equals 14 residues. Germline V gene sequence: CDR1 MDHEN, CDR2 SYDVKM.

This chain joins TRBV21-1 and TRBJ1-4. TRBV21-1 represents a pseudogene. The length of the CDR3 is 15 residues. The CDR3, as DNA: TGTGCCAGCAGCAAAAGTATCTTCCGGGGTGAAAAACTGTTTTTT. Residues: CASSKSIFRGEKLFF.

The chain is built from TRBV28 and TRBJ1-5, with a weak D call TRBD1 (5 bases). From germline, CDR1 is MDHEN and CDR2 SYDVKM. There are 13 residues in the CDR3. Trimming pared 9 bases from V and 1 base from J, leaving 10 bases between. CDR3 DNA: TGTGCCAGTGGACATGGAAGCAATCAGCCCCAGCATTTT. It encodes CASGHGSNQPQHF. The variable domain in full, with the rest retrieved from reference TRBV28 and TRBJ1-5, is DVKVTQSSRYLVKRTGEKVFLECVQDMDHENMFWYRQDPGLGLRLIYFSYDVKMKEKGDIPEGYSVSREKKERFSLILESASTNQTSMYLCASGHGSNQPQHFGDGTRLSIL.

This clone was observed once. The chain joins TRBV5-3 to TRBJ1-5; D unclear. TRBV5-3 is an open reading frame, and its role is uncertain. The length of the CDR3 is 10 residues. Trimming stripped 4 bases from V and 6 bases from J, with 2 bases between. The CDR3: CARSLQPQHF. The CDR3 DNA follows: TGTGCCAGAAGCCTTCAGCCCCAGCATTTT.